The sequence of this T cell receptor beta chain was determined in a study of T cells in Graves' hyperthyroidism and ophthalmopathy. Study findings and constraints: For ophthalmopathy, model prediction preceded onset by a median about 6 months. Blood also held most thyroid clonotypes expanded beyond 0.001.

Researchers amplified the TCR beta CDR3 regions from RNA transcripts. The HTBI primer set was used in a first-round RT-PCR of the TCR CDR3. TCRdb itself ran the multiplex PCR reads through MiXCR, one entry per CDR3 protein. The sample consists of 300,000 or so distinct CDR3 sequences, about a sixth of them appearing once. This clonotype was counted once. The antigen remains unidentified. In making diagnoses, clinical symptoms, serum thyroxine and TRAb, thyroid ultrasound and orbital computed tomography were all used. This clonotype was sampled from a woman aged 55-69 years with Graves' ophthalmopathy. Sequencing was carried out using blood.

The DNA of the CDR3 is TGTGCCAGCAGATCGGAAGGGGGTGACTATGGCTACACCTTC. This sequence encodes CASRSEGGDYGYTF. The chain recombines TRBV6-1 with TRBJ1-2, with TRBD1 as a possible D gene (6 bases). Germline V gene lookup returns CDR1 MNHNS and CDR2 SASEGT. V was clipped by 6 bases and J by 3 bases, with 14 bases between them. The CDR3 spans 14 residues.